These 30 T cell receptor beta chains originate from one sample sequenced in a study of cytomegalovirus exposure and HLA in healthy donors. Use of 60 Vbeta and 13 Jbeta primers characterized the PCR. The data were produced by immunoSEQ multiplex PCR, yet TCRdb's version contains in-frame clones alone and is incomplete. The table includes 110,000 or so clones, about 68% detected once. The sample consisted of PBMCs. Every receptor here comes from a woman between 35 and 50 years old in good health and CMV-seropositive.

The V gene is TRBV27, the J gene TRBJ2-7; 9 positions agree with TRBD1. CDR1 and CDR2 (germline): MNHEY, SMNVEV (reference sequence). After removal of 6 bases from V and 6 bases from J, the junction contained 6 bases not matched to a gene. CDR3 size: 13 residues. The CDR3 DNA reads as TGTGCCAGCAGCCCGGGACAGGGACCCGAGCAGTACTTC. The encoded protein is CASSPGQGPEQYF.

This clone was recorded only once. The chain is built from TRBV27 and TRBJ2-7, with D possibly being TRBD1 (6 bases). The CDR3 extends over 15 amino acids. Per germline, CDR1 MNHEY and CDR2 SMNVEV (reference sequence). The V end lost 3 bases, the J end lost 5 bases, and 17 bases lay between the germline ends. CDR3 bases: TGTGCCAGCAGTTTGGGGTCGCCAGGGGTGAACGAGCAGTACTTC. Amino acid sequence: CASSLGSPGVNEQYF.

V is TRBV11-3 and J is TRBJ2-5, with TRBD2 matching 10 bases. The germline V gene has CDR1 SGHNT and CDR2 YENEEA. The CDR3 extends over 16 amino acids. The V and J ends lost 5 bases and 5 bases, in that order; junction bases with no gene match: 11. CDR3 sequence: CASSQDSAGGPETQYF. The CDR3 DNA reads as TGTGCCAGCAGCCAAGATTCAGCGGGAGGGCCGGAGACCCAGTACTTC.

The V call is TRBV28, the J call TRBJ1-4, with TRBD1 matching over 9 bases. Per the germline V gene, CDR1 is MDHEN and CDR2 is SYDVKM. With 6 bases clipped from V and 8 bases from J, the junction kept 7 bases outside the gene matches. The CDR3 loop spans 14 amino acids. The DNA of the CDR3 is TGTGCCAGCAGACAAACCGGGACAGGGGAAAAACTGTTTTTT. It yields the protein CASRQTGTGEKLFF.

This chain links TRBV7-9 with TRBJ1-2; the match to TRBD1 covers 9 bases. The germline CDR1 and CDR2 sequences are SEHNR and FQNEAQ (reference sequence). V was clipped by 6 bases and J by 7 bases; unmatched bases: 6. The CDR3 is made up of 13 amino acids. The CDR3 loop reads CASRAGQGGGYTF. CDR3 nucleotides: TGTGCCAGCAGAGCGGGACAGGGAGGTGGCTACACCTTC.

The chain recombines TRBV30 with TRBJ2-5; TRBD1 matches at 12 bases. J lost 5 bases, V lost 0 bases, and 7 bases had no gene match. This CDR3 region has 16 residues. Germline CDR1 and CDR2: GTSNPN and SVGIG (reference sequence). CDR3 in DNA: TGTGCCTGGAGTGTGGGGGACAGGGGGCCATGGGAGACCCAGTACTTC. It yields the protein CAWSVGDRGPWETQYF.

The chain uses TRBV6-5 and TRBJ2-1; 8 bases are shared with TRBD1. This CDR3 is 14 amino acids long. Trimming took 8 bases from V and 3 from J; bases not matched to a gene: 6. Germline loops: CDR1 MNHEY, CDR2 SVGAGI. The CDR3, as DNA: TGTGCCAGCCTCCAGGGGGCAGGCTACAATGAGCAGTTCTTC. Amino acids: CASLQGAGYNEQFF.

The V gene is TRBV5-8, the J gene TRBJ2-7; D is undetermined. CDR3 length: 15 residues. From germline, CDR1 is SGHTS and CDR2 YDEGEE. V was clipped by 2 bases and J by 3 bases, with 15 bases between them. DNA for the CDR3: TGTGCCAGCAGCTTACCGAGCCATGGGCTCTACGAGCAGTACTTC. Protein product: CASSLPSHGLYEQYF.

The CDR3 is CASSLMTAGEQFF. Written as DNA, the CDR3 is TGTGCCAGCAGCTTAATGACAGCAGGTGAGCAGTTCTTC. The chain joins TRBV7-3 to TRBJ2-1, with D perhaps matching TRBD1 (5 bases). The germline gives CDR1 SGHTA, CDR2 FQGTGA. The CDR3 contains 13 residues. V was cut by 1 base and J by 9 bases, with 10 bases left in between.

V is TRBV9 and J is TRBJ2-3; 10 bases line up with TRBD2. V shed 3 bases, J shed 3 bases, and the junction held 19 bases outside the gene matches. Germline CDR1 is SGDLS and CDR2 is YYNGEE. The CDR3 sequence is 20 residues long. This CDR3 reads CASSESLLAGALGGTDTQYF. For the CDR3, the DNA is TGTGCCAGCAGCGAATCGTTGCTAGCGGGGGCACTGGGGGGGACAGATACGCAGTATTTT. Full variable domain (remainder filled in from reference TRBV9 and TRBJ2-3): DSGVTQTPKHLITATGQRVTLRCSPRSGDLSVYWYQQSLDQGLQFLIQYYNGEERAKGNILERFSAQQFPDLHSELNLSSLELGDSALYFCASSESLLAGALGGTDTQYFGPGTRLTVL.

A note on this clone: Relative to the germline gene, one junction end is altered; a read error may explain this. The chain carries TRBV7-9 and TRBJ2-5; D possibly corresponds to TRBD2 (7 bases). Germline assignment: CDR1 SEHNR and CDR2 FQNEAQ (reference sequence). This CDR3 has 16 amino acids. This chain's CDR3 is CASSPPGGSGTGTRYF. For the CDR3, the DNA is TGTGCCAGCAGCCCACCGGGGGGCAGCGGAACGGGGACCCGGTACTTC.

This chain connects TRBV4-2 to TRBJ1-5; D is possibly TRBD1 (5 bases). V was trimmed by 0 bases and J by 3 bases, leaving 12 bases between them. Per germline, CDR1 LGHNA and CDR2 YNFKEQ. The CDR3 contains 16 residues. Here the CDR3 DNA reads TGTGCCAGCAGCCAAGATCAACAGGCTTTCAATCAGCCCCAGCATTTT. This sequence encodes CASSQDQQAFNQPQHF.

This clone has just a few counts. The chain has TRBV7-2 and TRBJ2-1, with a weak D call TRBD2 (6 bases). The germline gives CDR1 SGHTA, CDR2 FQGNSA. V was clipped by 5 bases and J by 0 bases, with 11 bases between them. The CDR3 loop spans 15 amino acids. Written as DNA, the CDR3 is TGTGCCAGCAGCCTCGGGGGTGGCTCCTACAATGAGCAGTTCTTC. It translates to CASSLGGGSYNEQFF.

This clone was seen once. The gene calls are TRBV6-1 and TRBJ2-7, with D perhaps matching TRBD1 (5 bases). Trimming left V 6 bases short and J 1 base short, with 16 bases between. Germline V CDR1 and CDR2: MNHNS, SASEGT. The CDR3 has 15 amino acids. This CDR3 reads CASSPGPVGSYEQYF. The CDR3 region has the DNA TGTGCCAGCAGCCCAGGGCCAGTCGGGTCCTACGAGCAGTACTTC.

This clone has a single count. The chain recombines TRBV29-1 with TRBJ2-3; 7 bases match TRBD1. From germline, CDR1 is SQVTM and CDR2 ANQGSEA. The CDR3 has 14 residues. V shed 5 bases, J shed 2 bases, and the junction held 7 bases outside the gene matches. CDR3 sequence reads: CSVTSTGTTDTQYF. CDR3 nucleotide sequence: TGCAGCGTTACCTCGACAGGGACCACAGATACGCAGTATTTT.

V gene TRBV13 combines with J gene TRBJ1-1; maybe TRBD1 (6 bases). The CDR3 runs 13 residues. The germline V gene encodes CDR1 PRHDT and CDR2 FYEKMQ (reference sequence). V shed 5 bases and J shed 8 bases, with 15 bases lying between them. The CDR3 coding sequence is TGTGCCAGCAGCCATGAACAAACAGGGGAAGCTTTCTTT. Protein sequence: CASSHEQTGEAFF.

The CDR3 loop is CASSKVAGLAGGPSYEQYF. In DNA, the CDR3 is TGTGCCAGCAGCAAAGTTGCAGGACTAGCGGGAGGGCCCTCCTACGAGCAGTACTTC. The chain is built from TRBV21-1 and TRBJ2-7; the D call TRBD2 from the table was never checked on the DNA. TRBV21-1 is deemed a pseudogene. The length of the CDR3 is 19 residues.

This clone has just one count. The gene calls are TRBV5-1 and TRBJ2-1; weak D call: TRBD1 (5 bases). This CDR3 region has 14 residues. The germline V and J ends were trimmed by 4 bases and 6 bases, with 14 bases remaining between them. Germline V CDR1 and CDR2: SGHRS, YFSETQ. The CDR3 reads CASSLREGPNEQFF. CDR3 nucleotides: TGCGCCAGCAGCCTCAGGGAAGGCCCCAATGAGCAGTTCTTC.

A few counts support this clone. The rearrangement joins TRBV10-1 to TRBJ1-1, with 8 bases that match TRBD1. Germline assignment: CDR1 WNHNN and CDR2 SYGVQD (reference sequence). V lost 6 bases, J lost 3 bases, and 6 bases stayed unmatched. This CDR3 comprises 14 residues. CDR3 sequence: CASRRNRGDTEAFF. In DNA form, the CDR3 reads TGCGCCAGCAGGAGGAACAGGGGGGACACTGAAGCTTTCTTT.

The rearrangement links TRBV7-9 to TRBJ2-7; 7 bases agree with TRBD1. Germline assignment: CDR1 SEHNR and CDR2 FQNEAQ (reference sequence). V dropped 5 bases and J dropped 6; count of bases not matched to a gene: 7. This CDR3 region has 13 residues. CDR3 DNA sequence: TGTGCCAGCAGCCCTGACGGGACAGCCGAGCAGTACTTC. It codes for CASSPDGTAEQYF. Supplemented by reference TRBV7-9 and TRBJ2-7, the full variable domain reads DTGVSQNPRHKITKRGQNVTFRCDPISEHNRLYWYRQTLGQGPEFLTYFQNEAQLEKSRLLSDRFSAERPKGSFSTLEIQRTEQGDSAMYLCASSPDGTAEQYFGPGTRLTVT.

This clone has just a few counts. The J gene is TRBJ1-1, the V gene TRBV2, with D possibly matching TRBD1 (6 bases). V shed 4 bases and J shed 5 bases, with 14 bases lying between them. The CDR3 totals 14 residues. Germline assignment: CDR1 SNHLY and CDR2 FYNNEI. CDR3 coding DNA: TGTGCCAGCAGTGGGGGGGGCTCGATAACTGAAGCTTTCTTT. The encoded protein is CASSGGGSITEAFF.

The rearrangement uses TRBV6-1 and TRBJ2-1, with TRBD2 matching over 14 bases. Germline assignment: CDR1 MNHNS and CDR2 SASEGT. The ends lost 10 bases at V and 10 bases at J; junction bases unmatched: 12. There are 15 residues in the CDR3. The CDR3 nucleotides are TGTGCCATCTTAGGGACTAGCGGGAGATCGAACGAGCAGTTCTTC. Translation gives CAILGTSGRSNEQFF.

V gene TRBV9 combines with J gene TRBJ2-7; 7 nucleotides agree with TRBD1. Germline loops: CDR1 SGDLS, CDR2 YYNGEE. The CDR3 runs 14 residues. Unmatched junction bases numbered 2, after V lost 0 bases and J lost 2 bases. The DNA for the CDR3 is TGTGCCAGCAGCGTAGGAGGGGGCCCCTACGAGCAGTACTTC. Amino acid sequence: CASSVGGGPYEQYF.

This clone was seen once. The chain employs TRBV4-3 and TRBJ2-1; 11 bases map to TRBD2. Germline V gene sequence: CDR1 LGHNA, CDR2 YSLEER. V lost 4 bases and J lost 6; bases outside the gene matches: 2. The CDR3 has 14 residues. The DNA of the CDR3 is TGCGCCAGCAGCCGTGGACTAGCGGGCAATGAGCAGTTCTTC. This sequence encodes CASSRGLAGNEQFF.

The J gene is TRBJ2-7, the V gene TRBV18; 7 positions match TRBD1. With 0 bases clipped from V and 3 bases from J, the junction kept 8 bases outside the gene matches. Germline CDR1 and CDR2: KGHSH and LQKENI. The CDR3 covers 16 residues. This chain's CDR3 is CASSPPPGQRIYEQYF. CDR3 DNA: TGTGCCAGCTCACCACCCCCGGGACAGCGCATCTACGAGCAGTACTTC.

The CDR3 nucleotides are TGTGCCAGCAGTCTGGGACACACCTACGAGCAGTACTTC. This gives the protein CASSLGHTYEQYF. The J gene is TRBJ2-7, the V gene TRBV6-5; possibly TRBD1 for D (6 bases). The germline CDR1 and CDR2 sequences are MNHEY and SVGAGI. The CDR3 loop spans 13 amino acids. Deletions cut 5 bases from V and 2 bases from J, with 10 bases between.

About this clone: Relative to the germline gene, one junction end is altered; a read error may explain this. The rearrangement joins TRBV7-7 to TRBJ2-3, with D unresolved. CDR3 length: 13 amino acids. Looked up from germline, CDR1 is SSHAT and CDR2 is FNYEAQ (reference sequence). The CDR3 region has the DNA TGTGCTAGCAGCTTAGCCGAGGCAGATACGCAGTATTTT. Translating gives CASSLAEADTQYF.

The CDR3, as DNA: TGCAGCGTTGAGGGGGCAGGTGGCTACACCTTC. It is translated as CSVEGAGGYTF. The chain combines TRBV29-1 with TRBJ1-2, with D perhaps TRBD1 (6 bases). CDR3 size: 11 residues. V lost 3 bases and J 7 bases, leaving 9 bases between the germline ends. CDR1 and CDR2 (germline): SQVTM, ANQGSEA.

V and J are TRBV19 and TRBJ1-4; TRBD1 agrees at 7 bases. CDR3 length: 17 amino acids. Germline V gene data show CDR1 as LNHDA and CDR2 as SQIVND (reference sequence). J lost 7 bases, V lost 4 bases, and 15 bases had no gene match. The CDR3 nucleotides read TGTGCCAGTAGTACCGGGGACAGCCCGCTCGGAGGTGAAAAACTGTTTTTT. It yields the protein CASSTGDSPLGGEKLFF. Based on the CDR3 plus reference TRBV19 and TRBJ1-4, the full variable domain is DGGITQSPKYLFRKEGQNVTLSCEQNLNHDAMYWYRQDPGQGLRLIYYSQIVNDFQKGDIAEGYSVSREKKESFPLTVTSAQKNPTAFYLCASSTGDSPLGGEKLFFGSGTQLSVL.

The genes are TRBV6-1 and TRBJ2-1; D may be TRBD1 (6 bases). V was shortened by 3 bases and J by 4 bases, with 13 bases between the two germline ends. Germline values: CDR1 MNHNS, CDR2 SASEGT. The CDR3 length is 15 residues. The CDR3 coding sequence is TGTGCCAGCAGTGATCCAGGGGTACCGTACAATGAGCAGTTCTTC. This encodes CASSDPGVPYNEQFF.